This T cell receptor (beta chain) was captured by sequencing in a study of PD-L1 blockade in urothelial cancer (TCRdb year 2017). With respect to the entire study: Every patient began therapy in about 2014 and was given atezolizumab 1,200 mg intravenously every 3 weeks. About nine tenths of the roughly 29 patients were identified as males with urothelial cancer of bladder origin, and a prior smoking history was reported by 18 of 29 patients. Pretreatment tumor samples and matched peripheral blood, collected serially before and after atezolizumab treatment, underwent TCR sequencing. In the same patients who had TCR sequencing, pretreatment tumors also underwent whole exome sequencing and RNA sequencing. The study, an exploratory multi-omic analysis, examined somatic, immune and clinical correlates of response to PD-L1 blockade with atezolizumab in urothelial cancer. Durable clinical benefit meant progression-free survival longer than 6 months, and TCR features were also tested against progression-free and overall survival. Blood samples were analyzed at two time points: 3 weeks after treatment start (second dose) and 6 weeks after treatment start. Blood samples gave a median of around 140,000 T cells and approximately 80,000 unique TCRs, with a median clonality of 0.080. An ECOG performance status of 0 or 1 was recorded for the patients, and 0 to 3 prior chemotherapy regimens had been received by the patients. Pretreatment blood TCR-seq was available for nearly 30 patients, at least one posttreatment blood collection was obtained for about 24 patients, and tumor TCR-seq was available for about 24 patients. Durable clinical benefit was achieved by nine patients but not by the remaining 20. Study-level results and caveats: Because of the small sample size (n ≈ 28) and the many exploratory analyses performed, the results are intended to be regarded as hypothesis-generating. At 3 weeks after the start of treatment, tumor-associated TCR clones in peripheral blood had expanded more in patients with durable benefit (n ≈ 22, p = 0.022). Improved progression-free and overall survival was found to be associated with pretreatment peripheral blood TCR clonality below the median.

The time point label corresponds to: peripheral blood 6 weeks after treatment start. A cohort of 25 to 30 patients with locally advanced or metastatic urothelial carcinoma, treated at Memorial Sloan Kettering on a trial protocol, was included. Peripheral blood mononuclear cells were collected pretreatment and during treatment, with between 1 and 8 total time points obtained per patient. The Qiagen DNeasy Blood extraction kit was used to purify genomic DNA from total PBMCs and from tumor samples. PBMCs were collected pretreatment and during treatment, and were isolated and stored as previously described. V is cut by 10 bases and J by 0 bases, and the space between the germline ends is 10 bases. From the cysteine through the phenylalanine, the CDR3 covers 13 amino acids. Only the CDR3 part of the read is kept: 39 bases, read in frame from the first base. CDR1 and CDR2 (MNHEY, SMNVEV) derive from the germline V gene (reference sequence).

To estimate absolute template abundance from read counts, synthetic TCR analog templates were spiked into each PCR. Using the immunoSEQ assay, TCRbeta CDR3 regions were amplified from genomic DNA with bias-controlled V and J gene primers. Sequencing of rearranged TCRbeta segments was done at approximately 20X coverage. Under the source paper's analysis protocol: Sequencing errors were corrected by clustering, and CDR3s were annotated against IMGT so that V, D and J genes could be assigned. Downstream analyses used only productive TCRbeta rearrangements and left out out-of-frame or stop-codon sequences. Clonality was calculated as one minus the Shannon entropy normalized by the log of the number of unique productive sequences. Fisher's exact test with Benjamini-Hochberg correction, at a threshold of adjusted p below 0.01, was used to find clones that differed between time points or between blood and tumor. Not all clones reach the TCRdb copy of this immuneACCESS table, which keeps in-frame sequences only. Checked studies attribute under half of the gap to unresolved V genes and leave the rest unexplained. The V and J calls and clone size come from that table; D and trimming were worked out from the DNA. A total of 45,000 to 60,000 clones appear in this sample, 70% to 90% of them only once. The leading ten clones occupy under 2.5% of the sample.

The sample holds one count of this clone. Its recognized antigen is unknown. Base qualities are missing; no much larger clone stands one base away. This sequence was found in a man aged 55 to 70 with urothelial cancer. The chain uses TRBV27 and TRBJ1-3; a tentative D call is TRBD1 (5 bases match). The source material was PBMCs, sampled around atezolizumab (anti-PD-L1) treatment. The DNA sequence is as follows: TGTGCCACCAGACAGTCCTCTGGAAACACCATATATTTT. This codes for CATRQSSGNTIYF.